These T cell receptor beta chains were read from a single sample in a study of shared clonotypes between healthy human individuals. Produced via immunoSEQ multiplex PCR; TCRdb's table is partial and in-frame only. Altogether nearly 750,000 clones are present, roughly two thirds being singletons, with the ten largest covering approximately 2%. Material: memory CD4+ T cells sorted from blood. These receptors were collected from a woman under 40 in good health. The CDR3 runs from the conserved cysteine through the conserved F or W. The D gene is left open where the match is weak. Where a row states a size, it is once, few, many or the class of an expanded clone; other rows omit it.

>TRBJ2-7|TRBV7-9|TRBD2|NA
TGTGCCAGCAGTTCCGGGACTAGCGCTGGCTACGAGCAGTACTTC
CASSSGTSAGYEQYF
>TRBJ2-3|TRBV7-9|TRBD2|NA
TGTGCCAGCAGCTTGTCGCTAGCGGGAGGCACAGATACGCAGTATTTT
CASSLSLAGGTDTQYF
>TRBJ2-2|TRBV18|NA|NA
TGTGCCAGCTCACCGGTCCCCCCTATGAACACCGGGGAGCTGTTTTTT
CASSPVPPMNTGELFF
>TRBJ1-5|TRBV19|TRBD1|few
TGTGCCAGTAGTATCCAGGGGGCTCAGCCCCAGCATTTT
CASSIQGAQPQHF
>TRBJ2-7|TRBV15|TRBD2|once
TGTGCCACCAGCAGAGAGTATTCTAGCGGGAGTTACGAGCAGTACTTC
CATSREYSSGSYEQYF
>TRBJ1-4|TRBV19|NA|NA
TGTGCCAGTAGACAAACTAGGACAGCGCGACCAACTAATGAAAAACTGTTTTTT
CASRQTRTARPTNEKLFF
>TRBJ2-1|TRBV18|NA|NA
TGTGCCAGCTCCCCTCAATCCTCCCGGGCTGGCAATGAGCAGTTCTTC
CASSPQSSRAGNEQFF
>TRBJ2-7|TRBV27|TRBD2|NA
TGTGCCAGCACCTACCTCGGGACTAGCGGGAGGGCCGTTCACGAGCAGTACTTC
CASTYLGTSGRAVHEQYF
>TRBJ1-1|TRBV7-3|NA|NA
TGTGCCAGCAGCTCCGATGGACAGAGCGGGACTGAAGCTTTCTTT
CASSSDGQSGTEAFF
>TRBJ2-3|TRBV5-1|TRBD2|few
TGCGCCAGCAGCTTGGCTAGCGGGAGGACAGATACGCAGTATTTT
CASSLASGRTDTQYF
>TRBJ2-7|TRBV29-1|TRBD2|NA
TGCAGCGTCGGATCGACTAGCGGGAGACCCTACGAGCAGTACTTC
CSVGSTSGRPYEQYF
>TRBJ1-1|TRBV19|NA|NA
TGTGCCAGTAGTGTAACTGTGATGAACACTGAAGCTTTCTTT
CASSVTVMNTEAFF
>TRBJ2-3|TRBV27|NA|NA
TGTGCCAGCAGTTGGGCCCCAGCTAGCGGCACAGATACGCAGTATTTT
CASSWAPASGTDTQYF
>TRBJ1-3|TRBV9|NA|NA
TGTGCCAGCAGCGTAGGTCAGGTTGCAAACACCATATATTTT
CASSVGQVANTIYF
>TRBJ1-1|TRBV19|NA|once
TGTGCCAGTACCCCCCAAGGCCAGGGCGATGCTTTCTTT
CASTPQGQGDAFF
>TRBJ2-7|TRBV7-8|TRBD1|NA
TGTGCCAGCAGCCCTCGACAGGGTGGGGCCTACGAGCAGTACTTC
CASSPRQGGAYEQYF
>TRBJ1-5|TRBV2|NA|NA
TGTGCCAGCAGTGTGAAGCACGTCAGCAATCAGCCCCAGCATTTT
CASSVKHVSNQPQHF
>TRBJ2-7|TRBV18|TRBD2|NA
TGTGCCAGCTCACCACGGGTAGCGGGAGGGGCCTACGAGCAGTACTTC
CASSPRVAGGAYEQYF
>TRBJ1-1|TRBV5-1|TRBD1|NA
TGCGCCAGCAGCCCAGGGGGAGGTGGGACTGAAGCTTTCTTT
CASSPGGGGTEAFF
>TRBJ2-2|TRBV28|NA|few
TGTGCCAGCAGTTTCCTCGCAGGGGTTTACACCGGGGAGCTGTTTTTT
CASSFLAGVYTGELFF
>TRBJ2-2|TRBV7-9|NA|once
TGTGCCAGCAGACGAAACGCACAGGGTGGCGGGGAGCTGTTTTTT
CASRRNAQGGGELFF
>TRBJ2-5|TRBV6-6|NA|NA
TGTGCCAGCAGTTCATGGGAGACCCAGTACTTC
CASSSWETQYF
>TRBJ1-1|TRBV5-1|NA|NA
TGCGCCAGCAGGCCAGGAGTGAACACTGAAGCTTTCTTT
CASRPGVNTEAFF
>TRBJ2-7|TRBV29-1|TRBD2|NA
TGCAGCGTTGCGAGTCGGGAGGCATCGGAGCAGTACTTC
CSVASREASEQYF
>TRBJ1-3|TRBV4-1|NA|few
TGCGCCAGCAGCCAACCCGGACAGAGCTCTGGAAACACCATATATTTT
CASSQPGQSSGNTIYF
>TRBJ1-5|TRBV19|NA|many
TGTGCCAGTAGAAACAGGGACTCCCACAATCAGCCCCAGCATTTT
CASRNRDSHNQPQHF
>TRBJ2-5|TRBV27|TRBD2|NA
TGTGCCAGTTCCGGCAACCAAGCGGGAGTGGAGACCCAGTACTTC
CASSGNQAGVETQYF
>TRBJ2-3|TRBV2|NA|once
TGTGCCAGCAGCCTAGCCGGGACCCTCAGCACAGATACGCAGTATTTT
CASSLAGTLSTDTQYF
>TRBJ1-3|TRBV11-2|NA|NA
TGTGCCAGCAGCTTAGAGGAGGGGTATTCTGGAAACACCATATATTTT
CASSLEEGYSGNTIYF
>TRBJ2-2|TRBV19|NA|NA
TGTGCCAGTAGTACCGACAGGCGCAGCGGGGAGCTGTTTTTT
CASSTDRRSGELFF
>TRBJ2-1|TRBV10-3|NA|few
TGTGCCATCAGGAAAAGCGGAGCCCAGGATGGTGAGCAGTTCTTC
CAIRKSGAQDGEQFF
>TRBJ2-5|TRBV18|NA|NA
TGTGCCAGCTCACCACCGCAAAACGGGGGCTTAGAGACCCAGTACTTC
CASSPPQNGGLETQYF
>TRBJ2-3|TRBV5-1|NA|NA
TGCGCCAGCAGCTTGCTCGGGAACCGAGGGGCAGATACGCAGTATTTT
CASSLLGNRGADTQYF
>TRBJ2-2|TRBV19|NA|NA
TGTGCCAGTATCCCAGTCTTCGGAGGCGGGGAGCTGTTTTTT
CASIPVFGGGELFF
>TRBJ2-7|TRBV28|TRBD1|NA
TGTGCCAGCAGCCGAACGGGACAGAGCTACGAGCAGTACTTC
CASSRTGQSYEQYF
>TRBJ1-3|TRBV10-3|NA|NA
TGTGCCACAGGAGGGACCCCCGGAAACACCATATATTTT
CATGGTPGNTIYF
>TRBJ1-1|TRBV11-1|TRBD1|NA
TGTGCCAGCAGCCACATCGGACAGGCACTTACTGAAGCTTTCTTT
CASSHIGQALTEAFF
>TRBJ2-5|TRBV7-7|NA|NA
TGTGCCAGCAGCCTGATGAGAGGACCAGGAGAGACCCAGTACTTC
CASSLMRGPGETQYF
>TRBJ2-2|TRBV4-2|NA|NA
TGTGCCAGCAGCCAAGATCATAGTACGAACACCGGGGAGCTGTTTTTT
CASSQDHSTNTGELFF
>TRBJ1-2|TRBV18|NA|NA
TGTGCCAGCTCACCGGACAAGAACTATGGCTACACCTTC
CASSPDKNYGYTF
>TRBJ2-1|TRBV5-4|TRBD1|NA
TGTGCCAGCAGCTTAGACAGGGTAACTGAGCAGTTCTTC
CASSLDRVTEQFF